These 11 T cell receptor beta chains share one sample of origin, sequenced in a study of T cells in localized non-small cell lung cancer. Assay used: immunoSEQ multiplex PCR; TCRdb lists only in-frame clones, some missing. The sample comprises 35,000 to 40,000 clones, more than 80% of which are singletons, and more than 5.5% rests with the top ten. Sample: peripheral blood, taken before any cancer treatment. Source of these receptors: a female donor older than 55 with stage I lung adenocarcinoma.

CDR3 DNA sequence: TGTGCCAGCAGCTTAGCCCAGGTCGATCCCTATGGCTACACCTTC. It yields the protein CASSLAQVDPYGYTF. The gene calls are TRBV7-8 and TRBJ1-2; no clear D. The CDR3 loop spans 15 amino acids. Germline CDR1 SGHVS, CDR2 FQNEAQ. V lost 0 bases to trimming and J lost 4 bases, with 12 bases between them.

The rearrangement joins TRBV9 to TRBJ2-2; the D is unclear. Trimming left V 0 bases short and J 1 base short, with 19 bases between. This CDR3 is built from 19 residues. CDR1 is SGDLS and CDR2 is YYNGEE in the germline V gene. The CDR3 sequence: CASSVGRTPVPKNTGELFF. CDR3 coding DNA: TGTGCCAGCAGCGTAGGTCGCACCCCGGTGCCGAAGAACACCGGGGAGCTGTTTTTT.

The chain carries TRBV5-1 and TRBJ2-3, with TRBD2 matching over 8 bases. Germline lookup yields CDR1 SGHRS and CDR2 YFSETQ. This CDR3 contains 15 residues. The J segment lost 6 bases and the V segment lost 1 base, leaving 7 bases of the junction unmatched. Here the CDR3 reads CASSLPGTGGDTQYF. The CDR3 coding sequence is TGCGCCAGCAGCTTGCCAGGGACGGGAGGGGATACGCAGTATTTT.

This chain uses TRBV9 with TRBJ1-6; D is unresolved. The germline V gene has CDR1 SGDLS and CDR2 YYNGEE. Trimming removed 0 bases from V and 2 bases from J, with 3 bases in between. The CDR3 sequence is 14 residues long. CDR3 protein: CASSVAPYNSPLHF. CDR3 bases: TGTGCCAGCAGCGTAGCCCCCTATAATTCACCCCTCCACTTT.

This clone was observed once. The rearrangement links TRBV13 to TRBJ1-2, with D uncertain. V shed 5 bases and J shed 0 bases, with 16 bases lying between them. The CDR3 length is 16 residues. The germline gives CDR1 PRHDT, CDR2 FYEKMQ (reference sequence). The chain's CDR3 is CASSLPGARANYGYTF. Written as DNA, the CDR3 is TGTGCCAGCAGCCTCCCCGGCGCCAGAGCTAACTATGGCTACACCTTC.

This chain links TRBV15 with TRBJ1-6; no clear D. CDR3 length equals 14 residues. The V gene lost 3 bases and the J gene lost 5 bases, with 8 bases spanning the gap. Per the germline V gene, CDR1 is LNHNV and CDR2 is YYDKDF (reference sequence). CDR3 residues: CATSSGNHNSPLHF. CDR3 bases: TGTGCCACCAGCAGCGGGAACCATAATTCACCCCTCCACTTT. The entire variable domain, with the rest obtained from reference TRBV15 and TRBJ1-6, is as follows: DAMVIQNPRYQVTQFGKPVTLSCSQTLNHNVMYWYQQKSSQAPKLLFHYYDKDFNNEADTPDNFQSRRPNTSFCFLDIRSPGLGDTAMYLCATSSGNHNSPLHFGNGTRLTVT.

This sequence joins TRBV13 and TRBJ2-5; 7 positions agree with TRBD1. The CDR3 sequence is 15 residues long. CDR1 and CDR2 (germline): PRHDT, FYEKMQ (reference sequence). V shed 4 bases, J shed 2 bases, and the junction held 7 bases outside the gene matches. The CDR3 here is CASSSQPGQQETQYF. For the CDR3, the DNA is TGTGCCAGCAGCTCCCAGCCGGGACAGCAAGAGACCCAGTACTTC.

This CDR3 is CASSGADGNPPFSGANVLTF. The CDR3 DNA reads TGCGCCAGCAGCGGGGCTGACGGAAACCCCCCTTTCTCTGGGGCCAACGTCCTGACTTTC. The rearrangement links TRBV5-1 to TRBJ2-6; the D gene is possibly TRBD1 (5 bases). The CDR3 consists of 20 residues. Germline V CDR1 and CDR2: SGHRS, YFSETQ. V was cut by 4 bases and J by 0 bases, with 23 bases left in between.

The rearrangement links TRBV28 to TRBJ1-6, with D maybe TRBD1 (5 bases). The V end lost 4 bases, the J end lost 4 bases, and 14 bases lay between the germline ends. Germline CDR1 reads MDHEN; CDR2 reads SYDVKM. The CDR3 runs 16 residues. The CDR3 is CASSSGREGYNSPLHF. The DNA for the CDR3 is TGTGCCAGCAGTTCAGGGCGGGAGGGTTATAATTCACCCCTCCACTTT.

The rearrangement joins TRBV10-3 to TRBJ2-5; 8 bases align to TRBD2. V was clipped by 2 bases and J by 5 bases; unmatched bases: 10. Germline V gene data show CDR1 as ENHRY and CDR2 as SYGVKD. CDR3 length: 16 residues. DNA for the CDR3: TGTGCCATCAGTGAGGGCACGGGGGGGCCCAAGGAGACCCAGTACTTC. Translating gives CAISEGTGGPKETQYF.

The CDR3 loop is CASSVGMDYGYTF. The CDR3 nucleotides are TGTGCCAGCAGTGTGGGCATGGACTATGGCTACACCTTC. J is TRBJ1-2 and V is TRBV2; D gene ambiguous. CDR1 and CDR2 (germline): SNHLY, FYNNEI. V was cut by 4 bases and J by 3 bases, with 9 bases left in between. The CDR3 runs 13 residues.